The clone carrying this T cell receptor (beta chain) was found a few times. The antigen is unknown. The source of the sample is a study of T cells after posttransplantation cyclophosphamide. Whole-study findings and limits: Donor-recipient repertoire similarity was low at 1-2 months, rising over year one. Tissue-infiltrating T cells from skin or gut overlapped little with blood T cells.

Measured with immunoSEQ multiplex PCR; TCRdb has only the in-frame clones, and not every one. The table shows fewer than 3,000 clones, with 74% occurring only once. A marrow graft followed busulfan-fludarabine conditioning, with cyclophosphamide on days +3 and +4. The sequence was collected from a female patient between 50 and 59 years old who received an allogeneic stem cell transplant from a related donor, was CMV-positive, and had no GVHD. The T cells may come from the graft donor. The source material was PBMCs, sampled after allogeneic stem cell transplant with posttransplant cyclophosphamide.

The CDR3 region is CSVEFGTDTQYF. The CDR3, as DNA: TGCAGCGTTGAGTTCGGGACAGATACGCAGTATTTT. The rearrangement uses TRBV29-1 and TRBJ2-3; D not resolved. The V end lost 3 bases, the J end lost 3 bases, and 7 bases lay between the germline ends. Germline CDR1 is SQVTM and CDR2 is ANQGSEA. The CDR3 loop spans 12 amino acids.